The sequence of this TCR beta chain was determined in a study of Graves' ophthalmopathy and Graves' hyperthyroidism. Study-wide results and caveats: Ophthalmopathy versus stable hyperthyroidism: 13-signature model gave around 90% sensitivity, around 81% specificity. Most expanded clonotypes from thyroid (those above 0.001 frequency) were also found in blood.

For repertoire sequencing, the TCR beta CDR3 regions were amplified from RNA transcripts. Second-round multiplex PCR followed a first-round RT-PCR using HTBI primers. MiXCR was run by TCRdb on the multiplex PCR reads, yielding one entry per CDR3 protein. The sample lists approximately 1.2 million distinct CDR3 sequences, roughly 35% occurring once. Excluded: other autoimmune disease, uncontrolled infection, pregnancy or lactation. Diagnosis was based on clinical symptoms, serum thyroxine, TRAb, thyroid ultrasound and orbital computed tomography. The CDR3 has 16 amino acids. V lost 5 bases to trimming and J lost 2 bases; unmatched junction nucleotides: 9. CDR1 is SQVTM, CDR2 ANQGSEA, per germline. In the case of this clonotype: The antigen is undetermined.

The TCR was taken from an adult man with Graves' hyperthyroidism. The material sequenced was peripheral blood or thyroid tissue (not recorded which). This sequence joins TRBV29-1 and TRBJ1-5, with TRBD1 matching 10 bases. The CDR3 region has the DNA TGCAGCGTTCGGGACAGGGGCCAAGGGGGCAATCAGCCCCAGCATTTT. It specifies CSVRDRGQGGNQPQHF.